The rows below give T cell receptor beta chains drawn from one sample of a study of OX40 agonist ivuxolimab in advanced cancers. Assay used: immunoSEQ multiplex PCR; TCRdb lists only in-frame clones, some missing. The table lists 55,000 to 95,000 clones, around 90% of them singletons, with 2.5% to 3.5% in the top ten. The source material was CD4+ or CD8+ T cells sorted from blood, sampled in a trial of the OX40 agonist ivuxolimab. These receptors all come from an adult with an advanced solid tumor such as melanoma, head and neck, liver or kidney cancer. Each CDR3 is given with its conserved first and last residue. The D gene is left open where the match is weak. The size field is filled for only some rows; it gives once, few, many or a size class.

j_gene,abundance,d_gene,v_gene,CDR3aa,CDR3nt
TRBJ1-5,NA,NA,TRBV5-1,CASSLAGGYQPQHF,TGCGCCAGCAGCTTGGCTGGAGGTTATCAGCCCCAGCATTTT
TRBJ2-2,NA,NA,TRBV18,CASSPRDRLGVHTGELFF,TGTGCCAGCTCACCACGGGACCGACTAGGGGTTCACACCGGGGAGCTGTTTTTT
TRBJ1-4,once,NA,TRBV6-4,CASSPRRGEKLFF,TGTGCCAGCAGCCCGCGCAGGGGTGAAAAACTGTTTTTT
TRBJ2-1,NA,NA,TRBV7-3,CASSLGALEGEQFF,TGTGCCAGCAGCTTAGGGGCTCTCGAAGGTGAGCAGTTCTTC
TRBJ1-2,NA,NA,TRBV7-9,CASSPRGGEGYGYTF,TGTGCCAGCAGCCCTCGAGGTGGGGAAGGCTATGGCTACACCTTC
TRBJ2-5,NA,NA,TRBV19,CASSIPGTQETQYF,TGTGCCAGTAGTATCCCCGGGACCCAAGAGACCCAGTACTTC
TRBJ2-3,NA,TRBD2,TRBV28,CASSSSGGTQYF,TGTGCCAGCAGCTCTTCCGGGGGGACGCAGTATTTT
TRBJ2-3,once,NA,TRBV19,CASSSQRGDTQYF,TGTGCCAGTAGTTCTCAAAGGGGAGATACGCAGTATTTT
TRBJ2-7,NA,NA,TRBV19,CASNPGTATYEQYF,TGTGCCAGTAATCCAGGGACGGCCACCTACGAGCAGTACTTC
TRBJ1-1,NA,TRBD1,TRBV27,CASSQTGARTEAFF,TGTGCCAGCAGTCAGACAGGGGCGCGGACTGAAGCTTTCTTT
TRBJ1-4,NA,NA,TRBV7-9,CASSMDWTTNEKLFF,TGTGCCAGCAGCATGGACTGGACAACAAATGAAAAACTGTTTTTT
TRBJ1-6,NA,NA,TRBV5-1,CASSTDTDLRGSPLHF,TGCGCCAGCAGCACGGACACGGATTTGAGGGGGTCACCCCTCCACTTT
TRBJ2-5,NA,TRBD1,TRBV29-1,CSVVGVQGGSETQYF,TGCAGCGTTGTGGGGGTACAGGGGGGTTCGGAGACCCAGTACTTC
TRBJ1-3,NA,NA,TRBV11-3,CASSSPGARSGNTIYF,TGTGCCAGCAGCTCCCCTGGGGCACGCTCTGGAAACACCATATATTTT
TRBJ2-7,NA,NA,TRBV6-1,CASSATVGNYEQYF,TGTGCCAGCAGTGCCACAGTGGGCAATTACGAGCAGTACTTC
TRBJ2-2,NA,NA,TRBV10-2,CASKRTTLDPELFF,TGCGCCAGCAAGAGGACGACCCTTGATCCGGAGCTGTTTTTT
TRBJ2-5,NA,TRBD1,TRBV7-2,CASSVEQGETQYF,TGTGCCAGCAGCGTAGAACAGGGGGAGACCCAGTACTTC
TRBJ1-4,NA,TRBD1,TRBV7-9,CASSPSETGHEKLFF,TGTGCCAGCAGCCCCAGCGAGACAGGGCATGAAAAACTGTTTTTT